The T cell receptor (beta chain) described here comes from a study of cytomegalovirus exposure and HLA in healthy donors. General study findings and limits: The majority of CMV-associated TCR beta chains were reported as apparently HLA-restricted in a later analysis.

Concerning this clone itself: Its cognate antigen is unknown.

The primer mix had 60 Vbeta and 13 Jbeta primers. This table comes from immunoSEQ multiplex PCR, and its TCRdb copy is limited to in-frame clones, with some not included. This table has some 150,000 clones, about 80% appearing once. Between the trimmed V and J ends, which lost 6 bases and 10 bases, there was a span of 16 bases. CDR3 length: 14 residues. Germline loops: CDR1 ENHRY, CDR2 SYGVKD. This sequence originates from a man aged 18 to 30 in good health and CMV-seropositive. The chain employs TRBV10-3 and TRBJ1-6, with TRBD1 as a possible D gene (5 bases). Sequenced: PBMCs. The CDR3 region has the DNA TGTGCCATCAGCCGCGCCGGAGGGGACTCACCCCTCCACTTT. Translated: CAISRAGGDSPLHF.